One sample yielded the 25 T cell receptor beta chains listed below, sequenced in a study of STAT3 mutations in large granular lymphocyte leukemia. Study conclusions and caveats: Every T-cell large granular lymphocyte leukemia patient had at least one immunodominant TCR beta clonotype.

The antigens for these receptors are not known. Assay: immunoSEQ multiplex PCR; the TCRdb copy retains only in-frame clones and omits some. The sample yields around 29,000 clones, 75% to 90% seen once. The source material was peripheral blood mononuclear cells. The receptors were gathered from a man aged 55-75 years with T-cell large granular lymphocyte leukemia. Some clones in this sample may be carry-over from other donors' samples.

The V call is TRBV19, the J call TRBJ2-3; 7 nucleotides line up with TRBD2. The CDR3 loop spans 15 amino acids. The V gene's germline CDR1 is LNHDA and CDR2 SQIVND (reference sequence). Trimming cost V 2 bases and J 6 bases; bases outside gene matches: 8. In nucleotides, the CDR3 is TGTGCCAGTAGTATACTCCCGTTGGGGGGGGATACGCAGTATTTT. This translates into CASSILPLGGDTQYF.

The J gene is TRBJ2-5, the V gene TRBV5-1; 7 bases fit TRBD1. After removal of 0 bases from V and 2 bases from J, the junction contained 4 bases not matched to a gene. In germline, CDR1 is SGHRS, CDR2 YFSETQ. The length of the CDR3 is 15 residues. The CDR3 loop is CASSLAGTDQETQYF. The CDR3 DNA reads as TGCGCCAGCAGCTTGGCCGGGACAGATCAAGAGACCCAGTACTTC.

This chain links TRBV11-3 with TRBJ2-2; TRBD2 matches 14 bases. Looked up from germline, CDR1 is SGHNT and CDR2 is YENEEA. J was trimmed by 3 bases and V by 0 bases; bases with no gene match: 6. The CDR3 spans 19 residues. The CDR3 DNA reads as TGTGCCAGCAGCTTAGAAGGAGGACTAGCGGGAGGCTACACCGGGGAGCTGTTTTTT. This translates into CASSLEGGLAGGYTGELFF.

This chain joins TRBV7-9 and TRBJ2-7; the D call may be TRBD1 or TRBD2 (6 bases each). Trimming took 5 bases from V and 5 from J, leaving 19 bases between them. The germline CDR1 and CDR2 sequences are SEHNR and FQNEAQ (reference sequence). The CDR3 covers 15 residues. The CDR3 DNA reads as TGTGCCAGCAGCGACTTTCAGGGGAGGCCGAACGAGCAGTACTTC. Translation: CASSDFQGRPNEQYF.

V is TRBV27 and J is TRBJ1-1, with D possibly being TRBD1 (6 bases). CDR3 length equals 14 residues. The germline V and J ends were trimmed by 5 bases and 10 bases, with 20 bases remaining between them. CDR1 and CDR2 (germline): MNHEY, SMNVEV (reference sequence). CDR3 nucleotide sequence: TGTGCCAGCAGTCCCGGAGCGGGGGCTCAAGGAGCTTTCTTT. It specifies CASSPGAGAQGAFF.

The sample holds a few counts of this clone. The rearrangement uses TRBV11-3 and TRBJ2-1; D is unclear. CDR1 and CDR2 from the germline V gene are SGHNT and YENEEA. V was pared by 4 bases and J by 9 bases, with 13 bases between. This CDR3 is built from 13 residues. The CDR3 loop reads CASSSTPVGEQFF. CDR3 nucleotide sequence: TGTGCCAGCAGCTCCACGCCGGTCGGTGAGCAGTTCTTC.

V usage is TRBV5-8 and J usage is TRBJ2-5, with a weak D call TRBD1 (6 bases). Between the trimmed V and J ends, which lost 6 bases and 0 bases, there was a span of 15 bases. Germline CDR1 is SGHTS and CDR2 is YDEGEE. CDR3 length equals 15 residues. In nucleotides, the CDR3 is TGTGCCAGCACCTGGAGGACAGCTTACCAAGAGACCCAGTACTTC. It yields the protein CASTWRTAYQETQYF.

The chain uses TRBV11-2 and TRBJ2-7, with TRBD1 as a possible D gene (6 bases). Germline V lookup: CDR1 SGHAT, CDR2 FQNNGV. The CDR3 covers 14 residues. Trimming took off 2 bases at V and 6 bases at J, with 14 bases between the two ends. The CDR3 loop is CASSLIREGGEQYF. Here the CDR3 DNA reads TGTGCCAGCAGCTTAATAAGGGAAGGGGGCGAGCAGTACTTC. The full variable domain, with the rest looked up from reference TRBV11-2 and TRBJ2-7, is EAGVAQSPRYKIIEKRQSVAFWCNPISGHATLYWYQQILGQGPKLLIQFQNNGVVDDSQLPKDRFSAERLKGVDSTLKIQPAKLEDSAVYLCASSLIREGGEQYFGPGTRLTVT.

V gene TRBV5-4 combines with J gene TRBJ2-7; 10 bases are a match to TRBD2. J gave up 6 bases and V 4 bases, and 10 bases lay outside the gene matches. This CDR3 is 15 amino acids long. Germline CDR1 SGHNT, CDR2 YYREEE (reference sequence). CDR3 loop: CASSIGLAVTPEQYF. The CDR3 nucleotides are TGTGCCAGCAGCATAGGACTAGCGGTCACTCCCGAGCAGTACTTC.

This CDR3 is CASTVQGGENTEAFF. The CDR3 region has the DNA TGTGCCAGCACGGTTCAGGGGGGAGAAAACACTGAAGCTTTCTTT. This chain connects TRBV25-1 to TRBJ1-1; 7 bases align to TRBD1. Germline-derived CDR1 and CDR2 are MGHDK and SYGVNS. The CDR3 runs to 15 residues. V was pared by 7 bases and J by 2 bases, with 10 bases of the junction left unmatched. Supplemented by reference TRBV25-1 and TRBJ1-1, the full variable domain reads EADIYQTPRYLVIGTGKKITLECSQTMGHDKMYWYQQDPGMELHLIHYSYGVNSTEKGDLSSESTVSRIRTEHFPLTLESARPSHTSQYLCASTVQGGENTEAFFGQGTRLTVV.

This clone came up once. CDR3 sequence reads: CASSPVAGAPGEQYF. CDR3 nucleotide sequence: TGTGCCAGCAGCCCCGTAGCGGGAGCGCCTGGCGAGCAGTACTTC. The chain carries TRBV4-2 and TRBJ2-7; 9 bases line up with TRBD2. The CDR3 is made up of 15 amino acids. The germline V gene has CDR1 LGHNA and CDR2 YNFKEQ. V lost 4 bases, J lost 6 bases, and 10 bases stayed unmatched.

The chain's CDR3 is CASSLVSGDHYTF. CDR3 nucleotides: TGTGCCAGCAGCTTAGTTTCGGGCGACCACTACACCTTC. This sequence joins TRBV7-9 and TRBJ1-2, with D unclear. The V end was cut by 1 base, the J end by 10 bases, with 13 bases between. The germline CDR1 and CDR2 sequences are SEHNR and FQNEAQ (reference sequence). CDR3 size: 13 residues.

This clone was detected a few times. This chain joins TRBV7-6 and TRBJ2-5; D is ambiguous. Trimming removed 2 bases at V and 2 bases at J, with 6 bases between. The V gene's germline CDR1 is SGHVS and CDR2 FNYEAQ. This CDR3 is 13 amino acids long. Here the CDR3 DNA reads TGTGCCAGCAGCTTATGGCAGCAAGAGACCCAGTACTTC. It specifies CASSLWQQETQYF.

The count of this clone is one. The chain couples TRBV5-1 to TRBJ2-5; tentatively, D is TRBD2 (6 bases). V was pared by 0 bases and J by 4 bases, with 13 bases between. CDR3 length equals 15 residues. Germline V gene lookup returns CDR1 SGHRS and CDR2 YFSETQ. This chain's CDR3 is CASSLAYGGGETQYF. The CDR3 DNA reads as TGCGCCAGCAGCTTGGCCTACGGGGGTGGAGAGACCCAGTACTTC.

The rearrangement joins TRBV5-5 to TRBJ2-3, with D possibly matching TRBD1 (5 bases). The V gene's germline CDR1 is SGHKS and CDR2 YYEKEE (reference sequence). The CDR3 loop spans 16 amino acids. V shed 0 bases and J shed 1 base, with 12 bases lying between them. In DNA form, the CDR3 reads TGTGCCAGCAGCTTGGACAGGCGGCTGGGCACAGATACGCAGTATTTT. Residues: CASSLDRRLGTDTQYF. Looking up the rest from reference TRBV5-5 and TRBJ2-3 gives the full variable domain: DAGVTQSPTHLIKTRGQQVTLRCSPISGHKSVSWYQQVLGQGPQFIFQYYEKEERGRGNFPDRFSARQFPNYSSELNVNALLLGDSALYLCASSLDRRLGTDTQYFGPGTRLTVL.

In nucleotides, the CDR3 is TGCGCCAGCAGCTTGGATAGCGGGGACTACAATGAGCAGTTCTTC. As protein: CASSLDSGDYNEQFF. This chain connects TRBV5-1 to TRBJ2-1, with TRBD2 identical over 8 bases. The germline CDR1 and CDR2 sequences are SGHRS and YFSETQ. The CDR3 is 15 amino acids. The ends lost 0 bases at V and 3 bases at J; junction bases unmatched: 2.

The genes are TRBV5-6 and TRBJ1-3; no reliable D call. The CDR3 sequence is 16 residues long. The V end was cut by 0 bases, the J end by 4 bases, with 14 bases between. Germline V gene sequence: CDR1 SGHDT, CDR2 YYEEEE. This chain's CDR3 is CASSLGFKTIGNTIYF. The DNA of the CDR3 is TGTGCCAGCAGCTTGGGTTTTAAGACAATCGGAAACACCATATATTTT.

The V and J genes are TRBV5-1 and TRBJ2-7; no reliable D call. The CDR3 contains 11 residues. CDR1 is SGHRS, CDR2 YFSETQ, per germline. V dropped 0 bases and J dropped 4 bases, with 2 bases sitting between them. For the CDR3, the DNA is TGCGCCAGCAGCTTGGAATACGAGCAGTACTTC. Encoded protein: CASSLEYEQYF.

V usage is TRBV29-1 and J usage is TRBJ2-3; D might be TRBD1 (6 bases). CDR1 is SQVTM and CDR2 is ANQGSEA in the germline V gene. The CDR3 extends over 12 amino acids. Trimming shortened V by 6 bases and J by 0 bases, and 7 bases separated the two germline ends. CDR3 nucleotide sequence: TGCAGCGTGACAGGTAGCACAGATACGCAGTATTTT. This sequence encodes CSVTGSTDTQYF.

This clone was seen a handful of times. The chain combines TRBV6-5 with TRBJ1-5, with D uncertain. There are 14 residues in the CDR3. Germline loops: CDR1 MNHEY, CDR2 SVGAGI. V lost 6 bases and J lost 5, with 14 bases in between. In DNA, the CDR3 is TGTGCCAGCAGACCCCAGCGGGGTGATCAGCCCCAGCATTTT. It is translated as CASRPQRGDQPQHF.

V is TRBV7-9 and J is TRBJ2-2; D is undetermined. The CDR3 extends over 14 amino acids. Trimming pared 2 bases from V and 4 bases from J, leaving 8 bases between. The germline V gene encodes CDR1 SEHNR and CDR2 FQNEAQ (reference sequence). CDR3 in amino acids: CASSLPGGTGELFF. CDR3 bases: TGTGCCAGCAGCTTACCGGGTGGCACCGGGGAGCTGTTTTTT.

The V call is TRBV5-1, the J call TRBJ2-1, with 10 bases lining up with TRBD2. Germline-derived CDR1 and CDR2 are SGHRS and YFSETQ. The CDR3 extends over 15 amino acids. With 4 bases clipped from V and 3 bases from J, the junction kept 4 bases outside the gene matches. The CDR3 region is CASSLAGALYNEQFF. The CDR3 DNA sequence: TGCGCCAGCAGCCTAGCGGGAGCGCTCTACAATGAGCAGTTCTTC.

This sequence joins TRBV7-9 and TRBJ1-1; possible D gene TRBD1, 6 bases. Trimming stripped 1 base from V and 6 bases from J, with 9 bases between. Germline CDR1 reads SEHNR; CDR2 reads FQNEAQ (reference sequence). This CDR3 region has 13 residues. CDR3 region: CASSLEGGAEAFF. CDR3 DNA: TGTGCCAGCAGCTTAGAAGGGGGGGCTGAAGCTTTCTTT.

The rearrangement links TRBV5-1 to TRBJ1-1, with a possible D match to TRBD1 (5 bases). The V end lost 4 bases, the J end lost 3 bases, and 13 bases lay between the germline ends. The CDR3 spans 14 residues. CDR1 and CDR2 from the germline V gene are SGHRS and YFSETQ. The CDR3 is CASSPGWGDTEAFF. CDR3 nucleotide sequence: TGCGCCAGCAGCCCAGGCTGGGGGGACACTGAAGCTTTCTTT.

CDR3 coding DNA: TGCGCCAGCAGCTTGACAGGGACTCGCACAGATACGCAGTATTTT. As protein: CASSLTGTRTDTQYF. The genes are TRBV5-1 and TRBJ2-3, with D perhaps matching TRBD1 or TRBD2 (6 bases each). Trimming removed 1 base from V and 1 base from J, with 10 bases in between. The CDR3 loop spans 15 amino acids. Germline assignment: CDR1 SGHRS and CDR2 YFSETQ.